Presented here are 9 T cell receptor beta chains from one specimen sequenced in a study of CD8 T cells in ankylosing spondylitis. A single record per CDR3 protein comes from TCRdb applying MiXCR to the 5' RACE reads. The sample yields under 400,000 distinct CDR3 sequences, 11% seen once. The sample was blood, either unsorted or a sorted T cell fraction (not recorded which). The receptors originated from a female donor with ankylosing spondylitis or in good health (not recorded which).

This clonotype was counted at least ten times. The CDR3 protein is CSVEISGANVLTF. In DNA form, the CDR3 reads TGCAGCGTCGAGATATCTGGGGCCAACGTCCTGACTTTC. This chain links TRBV29-1 with TRBJ2-6, with unresolved D. Germline V lookup: CDR1 SQVTM, CDR2 ANQGSEA. Trimming removed 6 bases from V and 1 base from J, with 7 bases in between. The length of the CDR3 is 13 residues.

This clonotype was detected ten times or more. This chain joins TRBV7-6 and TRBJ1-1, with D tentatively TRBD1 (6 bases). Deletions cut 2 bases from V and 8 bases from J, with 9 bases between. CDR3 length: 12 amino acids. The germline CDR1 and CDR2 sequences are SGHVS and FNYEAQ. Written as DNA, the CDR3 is TGTGCCAGCAGCTTATTAGACAGGGAAGCTTTCTTT. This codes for CASSLLDREAFF.

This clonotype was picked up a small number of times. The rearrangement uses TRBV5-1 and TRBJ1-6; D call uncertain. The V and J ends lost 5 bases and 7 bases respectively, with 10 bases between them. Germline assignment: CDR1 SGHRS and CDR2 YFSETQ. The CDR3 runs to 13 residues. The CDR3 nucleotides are TGCGCCAGCAGGACATATACAAATTCACCCCTCCACTTT. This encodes CASRTYTNSPLHF.

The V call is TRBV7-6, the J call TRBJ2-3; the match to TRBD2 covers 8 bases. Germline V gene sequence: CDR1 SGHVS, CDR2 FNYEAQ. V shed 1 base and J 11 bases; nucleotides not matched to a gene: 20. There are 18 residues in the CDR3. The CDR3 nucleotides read TGTGCCAGCAGCTTAGGGGCACGGGGGGGCATCAATCAACGTGGGCAGTATTTT. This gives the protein CASSLGARGGINQRGQYF.

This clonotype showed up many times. As DNA, the CDR3 is TGTGCCACCAGCAGCCAGGCCCTAGCTCAAGAGACCCAGTACTTC. It translates to CATSSQALAQETQYF. The chain has TRBV15 and TRBJ2-5, with a weak D call TRBD2 (5 bases). Germline V gene lookup returns CDR1 LNHNV and CDR2 YYDKDF (reference sequence). The CDR3 spans 15 residues. V lost 3 bases to trimming and J lost 2 bases, with 13 bases between them. The variable domain in full, completed from reference TRBV15 and TRBJ2-5, reads DAMVIQNPRYQVTQFGKPVTLSCSQTLNHNVMYWYQQKSSQAPKLLFHYYDKDFNNEADTPDNFQSRRPNTSFCFLDIRSPGLGDTAMYLCATSSQALAQETQYFGPGTRLLVL.

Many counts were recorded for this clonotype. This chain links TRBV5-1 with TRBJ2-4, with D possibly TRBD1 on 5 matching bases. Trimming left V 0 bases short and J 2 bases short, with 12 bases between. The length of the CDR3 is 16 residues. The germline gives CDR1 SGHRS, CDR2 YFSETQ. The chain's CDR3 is CASSLATGPSKNIQYF. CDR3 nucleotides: TGCGCCAGCAGCTTGGCCACAGGCCCCTCCAAAAACATTCAGTACTTC.

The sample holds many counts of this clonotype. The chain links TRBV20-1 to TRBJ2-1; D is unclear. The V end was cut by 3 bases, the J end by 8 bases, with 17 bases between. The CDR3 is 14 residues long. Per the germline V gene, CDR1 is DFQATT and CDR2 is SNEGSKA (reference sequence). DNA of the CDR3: TGCAGTGCTAGTCTCCTAAGCTTGGGCTATGAGCAGTTCTTC. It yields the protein CSASLLSLGYEQFF.

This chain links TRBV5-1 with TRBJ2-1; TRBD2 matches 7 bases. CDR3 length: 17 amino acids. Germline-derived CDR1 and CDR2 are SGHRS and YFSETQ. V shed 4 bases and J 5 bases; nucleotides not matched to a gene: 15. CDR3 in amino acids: CASSAALTSLGDNEQFF. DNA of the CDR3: TGCGCCAGCAGCGCCGCTCTGACTAGCCTGGGGGACAATGAGCAGTTCTTC.

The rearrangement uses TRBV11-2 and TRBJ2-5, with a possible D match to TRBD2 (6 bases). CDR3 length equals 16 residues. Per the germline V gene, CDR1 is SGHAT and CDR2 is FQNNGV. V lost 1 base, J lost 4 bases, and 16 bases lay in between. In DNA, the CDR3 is TGTGCCAGCAGCTTAGGGTCCAGACTAGGTTCAGAGACCCAGTACTTC. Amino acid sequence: CASSLGSRLGSETQYF.